Listed below are T cell receptor beta chains from one sample, sequenced in a study of radiation and T cells in renal cell carcinoma. Sequenced by immunoSEQ multiplex PCR; TCRdb stores in-frame clones only, minus some. The table lists around 130,000 clones, 81% of them singletons. The sample consisted of blood, taken from a patient whose treatment included radiotherapy and nephrectomy. All receptors derive from a woman aged 55-70 years with renal cell carcinoma. CDR3s include the opening cysteine and the closing phenylalanine or tryptophan. The order of the fields is V gene, clone size, J gene, D gene, CDR3 DNA, CDR3 protein. The D gene is left open where the match is weak. Size is omitted from some rows. Given values are once, few, many or a class for expanded clones.

>TRBV5-1|NA|TRBJ2-2|NA
TGCGCCAGCAGCCAGGGTACCGGGGAGCTGTTTTTT
CASSQGTGELFF
>TRBV7-2|once|TRBJ1-3|TRBD1
TGTGCCAGCAGCTACTATACAGGGGGCAGAAACACCATATATTTT
CASSYYTGGRNTIYF
>TRBV11-2|NA|TRBJ1-1|NA
TGTGCCAGCAGCTTAGAACGGGACACTGAAGCTTTCTTT
CASSLERDTEAFF
>TRBV19|once|TRBJ1-5|TRBD1
TGTGCCAGTAGTATGGGACAGGGACAAAATAGCAATCAGCCCCAGCATTTT
CASSMGQGQNSNQPQHF
>TRBV28|NA|TRBJ1-5|NA
TGTGCCAGCAGTTTATCTTATCAGCCCCAGCATTTT
CASSLSYQPQHF
>TRBV28|NA|TRBJ2-1|TRBD2
TGTGCCAGCAGGCCAATCAGCGGGAGCGATGAGCAGTTCTTC
CASRPISGSDEQFF
>TRBV23-1|once|TRBJ1-4|NA
TGCGCCATCCCCGGGACCCCAACTAATGAAAAACTGTTTTTT
CAIPGTPTNEKLFF
>TRBV28|NA|TRBJ1-3|NA
TGTGCCAGCAGGGATAACAGCGGGAGGGCGTATGGAAACACCATATATTTT
CASRDNSGRAYGNTIYF
>TRBV2|NA|TRBJ2-7|TRBD1
TGTGCCAGCAGAACGCCAGGGGGCCCCCCCTACTACGAGCAGTACTTC
CASRTPGGPPYYEQYF
>TRBV11-2|NA|TRBJ1-1|NA
TGTGCCAGCAGCTTAGTATCGGAGAACACTGAAGCTTTCTTT
CASSLVSENTEAFF
>TRBV28|NA|TRBJ1-1|NA
TGTGCCAGCAGTTTAAGGGCCCCGGGAAACACTGAAGCTTTCTTT
CASSLRAPGNTEAFF
>TRBV19|NA|TRBJ2-3|NA
TGTGCCAGTAGTTTTCTCTACGGGGGAAGCACAGATACGCAGTATTTT
CASSFLYGGSTDTQYF
>TRBV7-2|many|TRBJ2-7|TRBD1
TGTGCCAGCAGCACCCTTCGGGACAGTCACGAGCAGTACTTC
CASSTLRDSHEQYF
>TRBV5-1|NA|TRBJ2-5|TRBD2
TGCGCCAGCAGCAATAGCGGGGTGTACCAAGAGACCCAGTACTTC
CASSNSGVYQETQYF
>TRBV11-2|NA|TRBJ1-6|NA
TGTGCCAGCAGCTTATTTTGGACGGCAAATTCACCCCTCCACTTT
CASSLFWTANSPLHF
>TRBV7-8|NA|TRBJ2-1|TRBD1
TGTGCCAGCAGCTCGGGACAGACGGGTGAGCAGTTCTTC
CASSSGQTGEQFF
>TRBV6-5|NA|TRBJ1-5|NA
TGTGCCAGCAGGCGGACGGGCAATCAGCCCCAGCATTTT
CASRRTGNQPQHF
>TRBV2|NA|TRBJ2-7|NA
TGTGCCAGCAGGGGGCCTGGGAGAAGCTTCTACGAGCAGTACTTC
CASRGPGRSFYEQYF
>TRBV9|NA|TRBJ2-5|NA
TGTGCCAGCAGCGCCTCCGGGTCGGGGGAGACCCAGTACTTC
CASSASGSGETQYF
>TRBV19|few|TRBJ2-7|NA
TGTGCCAGTAGTCCACTTGGGTTTCTTACCTACGAGCAGTACTTC
CASSPLGFLTYEQYF
>TRBV5-1|NA|TRBJ2-3|TRBD2
TGCGCCAGCAGCCCGGGGACTAGCGGGGGGGCGGGCGCAGATACGCAGTATTTT
CASSPGTSGGAGADTQYF
>TRBV10-2|NA|TRBJ1-2|NA
TGCGCCAGCAGTGTTGCGGTGTCAAATTTCGGCTACACCTTC
CASSVAVSNFGYTF
>TRBV21-1|once|TRBJ1-1|NA
TGTGCCAGCAGCAAATTGAGCGGGGGTCCGAACACTGAAGCTTTCTTT
CASSKLSGGPNTEAFF
>TRBV5-1|NA|TRBJ2-1|NA
TGCGCCAGCAGCTCCGGCAGGGGCCGACACAATGAGCAGTTCTTC
CASSSGRGRHNEQFF
>TRBV19|NA|TRBJ2-1|TRBD2
TGTGCCAGTAGTCCCCGGACTAGCGGGAGATACAATGAGCAGTTCTTC
CASSPRTSGRYNEQFF
>TRBV7-9|NA|TRBJ1-2|NA
TGTGCCAGCAGCTTAGACACCTACTATGGCTACACCTTC
CASSLDTYYGYTF
>TRBV28|NA|TRBJ1-2|NA
TGTGCCAGCAGTTTAAATGCGGGGGCCTATGGCTACACCTTC
CASSLNAGAYGYTF
>TRBV4-3|NA|TRBJ2-1|TRBD2
TGCGCCAGCAGCCGTTTGATGGGTAGCGGGAGAGGAAATGAGCAGTTCTTC
CASSRLMGSGRGNEQFF
>TRBV5-1|NA|TRBJ2-3|TRBD1
TGCGCCAGCAGCTCCAGGGGGCTTGGCCCAGATACGCAGTATTTT
CASSSRGLGPDTQYF
>TRBV9|few|TRBJ1-1|TRBD1
TGTGCCAGCAGCGTAGGTAACAGGGGGAACACTGAAGCTTTCTTT
CASSVGNRGNTEAFF
>TRBV6-5|NA|TRBJ2-1|NA
TGTGCCAGCAGTTACTCGGCCAATGAGCAGTTCTTC
CASSYSANEQFF
>TRBV23-1|NA|TRBJ1-1|NA
TGCGCCAGCAGTCAATGCTGGGGCACTGAAGCTTTCTTT
CASSQCWGTEAFF
>TRBV2|NA|TRBJ1-2|NA
TGTGCCAGCAGTGTGAGGGCTCGGCTTTCTAACTATGGCTACACCTTC
CASSVRARLSNYGYTF
>TRBV27|NA|TRBJ2-7|TRBD1
TGTGCCAGCAGTGATACGGGACAGGGGGCCTACGAGCAGTACTTC
CASSDTGQGAYEQYF